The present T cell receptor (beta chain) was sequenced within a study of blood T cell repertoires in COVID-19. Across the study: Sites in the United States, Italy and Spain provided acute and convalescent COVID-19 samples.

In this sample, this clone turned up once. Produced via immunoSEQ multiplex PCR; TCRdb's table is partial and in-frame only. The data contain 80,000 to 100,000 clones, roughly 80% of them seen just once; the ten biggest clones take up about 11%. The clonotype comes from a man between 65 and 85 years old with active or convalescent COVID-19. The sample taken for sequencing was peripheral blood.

The CDR3 DNA reads as TGTGCCAGCAGTGAACAGGGACAGGCGCTCGGGGAGCTGTTTTTT. This sequence encodes CASSEQGQALGELFF. The chain is built from TRBV6-1 and TRBJ2-2; TRBD1 aligns across 8 bases. V lost 2 bases, J lost 7 bases, and 6 bases stayed unmatched. Per germline, CDR1 MNHNS and CDR2 SASEGT. The CDR3 loop spans 15 amino acids.